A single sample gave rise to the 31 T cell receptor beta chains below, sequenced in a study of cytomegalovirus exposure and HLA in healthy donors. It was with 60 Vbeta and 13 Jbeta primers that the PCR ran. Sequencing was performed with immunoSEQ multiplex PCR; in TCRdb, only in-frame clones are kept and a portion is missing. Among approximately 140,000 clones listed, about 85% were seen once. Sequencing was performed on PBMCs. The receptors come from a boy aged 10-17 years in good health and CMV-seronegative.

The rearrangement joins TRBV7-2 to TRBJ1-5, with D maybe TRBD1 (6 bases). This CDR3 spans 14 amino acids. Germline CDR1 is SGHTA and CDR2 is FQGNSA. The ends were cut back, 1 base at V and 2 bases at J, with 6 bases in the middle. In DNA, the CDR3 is TGTGCCAGCAGCTTAGGACAGGGCAATCAGCCCCAGCATTTT. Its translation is CASSLGQGNQPQHF.

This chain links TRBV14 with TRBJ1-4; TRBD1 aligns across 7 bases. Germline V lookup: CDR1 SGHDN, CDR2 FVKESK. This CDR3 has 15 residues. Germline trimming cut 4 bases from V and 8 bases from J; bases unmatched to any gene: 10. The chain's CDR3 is CASSPDRVSREKLFF. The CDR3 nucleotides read TGTGCCAGCAGCCCCGACAGGGTTTCAAGGGAAAAACTGTTTTTT.

CDR3 loop: CASSRTGGENIQYF. The CDR3 DNA reads as TGTGCCAGCAGTCGGACAGGGGGGGAAAACATTCAGTACTTC. The chain joins TRBV6-5 to TRBJ2-4; 10 positions agree with TRBD1. The V segment lost 5 bases and the J segment 5 bases; nucleotides outside the gene matches: 3. This CDR3 is built from 14 residues. Germline V lookup: CDR1 MNHEY, CDR2 SVGAGI.

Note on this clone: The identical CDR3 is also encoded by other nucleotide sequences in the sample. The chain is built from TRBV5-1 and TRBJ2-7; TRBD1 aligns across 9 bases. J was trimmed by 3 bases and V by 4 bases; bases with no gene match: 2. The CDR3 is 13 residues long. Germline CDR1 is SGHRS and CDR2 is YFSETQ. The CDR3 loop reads CASSGTGSYEQYF. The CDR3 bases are TGCGCCAGCAGCGGGACAGGGAGCTACGAGCAGTACTTC.

DNA of the CDR3: TGTGCCAGCAGCTTACCCCCACAGGGTTTCTCGAATGAAAAACTGTTTTTT. This translates into CASSLPPQGFSNEKLFF. J is TRBJ1-4 and V is TRBV7-9, with D possibly matching TRBD1 (6 bases). The germline V gene encodes CDR1 SEHNR and CDR2 FQNEAQ (reference sequence). Trimming left V 2 bases short and J 5 bases short, with 18 bases between. The CDR3 has 17 amino acids.

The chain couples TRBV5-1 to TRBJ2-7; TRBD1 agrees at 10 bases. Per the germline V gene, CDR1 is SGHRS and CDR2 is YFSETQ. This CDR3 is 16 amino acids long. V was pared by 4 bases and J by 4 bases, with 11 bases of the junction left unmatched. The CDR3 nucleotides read TGCGCCAGCAGCCCGAAGACAGGGGGCCCGCTTTACGAGCAGTACTTC. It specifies CASSPKTGGPLYEQYF.

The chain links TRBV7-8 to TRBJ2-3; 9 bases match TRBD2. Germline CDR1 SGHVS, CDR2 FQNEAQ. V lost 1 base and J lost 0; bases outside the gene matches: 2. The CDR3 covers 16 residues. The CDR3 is CASSLGRGGSTDTQYF. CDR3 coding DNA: TGTGCCAGCAGCTTAGGGCGGGGGGGAAGCACAGATACGCAGTATTTT. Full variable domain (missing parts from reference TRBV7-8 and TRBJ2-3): GAGVSQSPRYKVAKRGQDVALRCDPISGHVSLFWYQQALGQGPEFLTYFQNEAQLDKSGLPSDRFFAERPEGSVSTLKIQRTQQEDSAVYLCASSLGRGGSTDTQYFGPGTRLTVL.

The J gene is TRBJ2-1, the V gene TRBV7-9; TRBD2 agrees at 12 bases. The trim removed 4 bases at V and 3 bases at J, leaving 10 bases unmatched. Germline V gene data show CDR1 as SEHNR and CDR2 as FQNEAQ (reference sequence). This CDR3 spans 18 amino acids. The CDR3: CASSSTSGSPLGYNEQFF. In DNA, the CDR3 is TGTGCCAGCAGCTCGACTAGCGGGAGTCCATTGGGCTACAATGAGCAGTTCTTC. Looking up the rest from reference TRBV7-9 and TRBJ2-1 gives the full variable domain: DTGVSQNPRHKITKRGQNVTFRCDPISEHNRLYWYRQTLGQGPEFLTYFQNEAQLEKSRLLSDRFSAERPKGSFSTLEIQRTEQGDSAMYLCASSSTSGSPLGYNEQFFGPGTRLTVL.

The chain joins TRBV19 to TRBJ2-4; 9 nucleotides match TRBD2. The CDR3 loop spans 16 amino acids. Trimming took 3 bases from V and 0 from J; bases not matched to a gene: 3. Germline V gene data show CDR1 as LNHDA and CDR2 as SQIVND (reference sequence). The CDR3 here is CASSMTSGLAKNIQYF. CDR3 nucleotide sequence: TGTGCCAGTAGTATGACTAGCGGACTAGCCAAAAACATTCAGTACTTC. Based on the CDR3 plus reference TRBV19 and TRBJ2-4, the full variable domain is DGGITQSPKYLFRKEGQNVTLSCEQNLNHDAMYWYRQDPGQGLRLIYYSQIVNDFQKGDIAEGYSVSREKKESFPLTVTSAQKNPTAFYLCASSMTSGLAKNIQYFGAGTRLSVL.

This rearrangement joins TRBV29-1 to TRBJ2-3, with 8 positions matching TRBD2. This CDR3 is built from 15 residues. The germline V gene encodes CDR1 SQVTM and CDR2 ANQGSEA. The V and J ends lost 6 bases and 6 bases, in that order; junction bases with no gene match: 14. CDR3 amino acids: CSVVRLASGYDTQYF. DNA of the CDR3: TGCAGCGTGGTACGACTAGCGAGTGGGTATGATACGCAGTATTTT.

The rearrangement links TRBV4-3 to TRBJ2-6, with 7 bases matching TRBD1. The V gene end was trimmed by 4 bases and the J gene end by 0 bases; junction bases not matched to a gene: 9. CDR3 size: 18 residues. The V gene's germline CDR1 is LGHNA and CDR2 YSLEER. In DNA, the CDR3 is TGCGCCAGCAGCCGAAGGACAGGCCGAGACTCTGGGGCCAACGTCCTGACTTTC. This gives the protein CASSRRTGRDSGANVLTF.

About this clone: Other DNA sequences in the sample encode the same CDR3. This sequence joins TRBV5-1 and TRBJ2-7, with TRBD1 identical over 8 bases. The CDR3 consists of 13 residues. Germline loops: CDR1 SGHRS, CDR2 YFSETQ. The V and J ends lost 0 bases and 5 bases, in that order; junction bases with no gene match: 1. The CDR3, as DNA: TGCGCCAGCAGCTTGGGACAGGGGAACGAGCAGTACTTC. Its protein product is CASSLGQGNEQYF. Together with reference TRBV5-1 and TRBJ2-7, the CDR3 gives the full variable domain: KAGVTQTPRYLIKTRGQQVTLSCSPISGHRSVSWYQQTPGQGLQFLFEYFSETQRNKGNFPGRFSGRQFSNSRSEMNVSTLELGDSALYLCASSLGQGNEQYFGPGTRLTVT.

CDR3 DNA sequence: TGTGCCAGCAGTGAATGGGGGGGTAGCTCCTACAATGAGCAGTTCTTC. Translating gives CASSEWGGSSYNEQFF. The chain links TRBV25-1 to TRBJ2-1, with 7 positions matching TRBD2. V lost 1 base, J lost 0 bases, and 3 bases stayed unmatched. The CDR3 covers 16 residues. Germline CDR1 MGHDK, CDR2 SYGVNS.

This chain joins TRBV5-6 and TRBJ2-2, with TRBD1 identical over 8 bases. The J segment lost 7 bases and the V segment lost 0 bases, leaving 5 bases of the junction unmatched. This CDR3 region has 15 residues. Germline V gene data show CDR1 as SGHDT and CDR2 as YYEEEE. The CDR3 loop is CASSLVGQGHGELFF. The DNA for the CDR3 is TGTGCCAGCAGCTTGGTCGGACAGGGCCACGGGGAGCTGTTTTTT.

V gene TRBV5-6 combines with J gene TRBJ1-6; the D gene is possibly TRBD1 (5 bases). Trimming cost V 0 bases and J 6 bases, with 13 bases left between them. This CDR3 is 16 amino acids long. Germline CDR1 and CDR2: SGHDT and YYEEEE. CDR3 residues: CASSLEGFQGNSPLHF. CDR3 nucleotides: TGTGCCAGCAGCTTGGAGGGATTTCAGGGTAATTCACCCCTCCACTTT.

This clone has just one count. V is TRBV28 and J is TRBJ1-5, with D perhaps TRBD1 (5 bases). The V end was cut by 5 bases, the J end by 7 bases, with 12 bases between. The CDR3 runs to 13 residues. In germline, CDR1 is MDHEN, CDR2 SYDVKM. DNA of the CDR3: TGTGCCAGCAGTCCCTCCGCAGGGCAGCCCCAGCATTTT. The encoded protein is CASSPSAGQPQHF.

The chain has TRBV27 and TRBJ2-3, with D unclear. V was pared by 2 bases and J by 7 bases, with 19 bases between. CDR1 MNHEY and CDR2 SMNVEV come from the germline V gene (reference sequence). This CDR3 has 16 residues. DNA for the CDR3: TGTGCCAGCAGTTTACCCCCCACAAGCCGGGTATATACGCAGTATTTT. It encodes CASSLPPTSRVYTQYF.

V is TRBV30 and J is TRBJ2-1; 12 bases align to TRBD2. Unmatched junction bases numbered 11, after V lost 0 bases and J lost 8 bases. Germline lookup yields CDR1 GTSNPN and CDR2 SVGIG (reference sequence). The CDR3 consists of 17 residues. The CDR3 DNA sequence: TGTGCCTGGAGTGTTATTGTGCCTAGCGGGAGGGCGGATGAGCAGTTCTTC. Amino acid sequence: CAWSVIVPSGRADEQFF.

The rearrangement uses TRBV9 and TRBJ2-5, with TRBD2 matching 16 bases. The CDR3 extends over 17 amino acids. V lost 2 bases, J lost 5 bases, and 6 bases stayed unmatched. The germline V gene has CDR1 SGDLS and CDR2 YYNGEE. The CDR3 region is CASSVGLAGGVVETQYF. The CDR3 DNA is TGTGCCAGCAGCGTGGGACTAGCGGGGGGGGTAGTGGAGACCCAGTACTTC.

The CDR3 region has the DNA TGTGCCAGCAGAGGACAGGCCTTAGGAGGCAATCAGCCCCAGCATTTT. This sequence encodes CASRGQALGGNQPQHF. The chain couples TRBV27 to TRBJ1-5; 7 nucleotides match TRBD1. The CDR3 sequence is 16 residues long. CDR1 MNHEY and CDR2 SMNVEV come from the germline V gene (reference sequence). The trim removed 6 bases at V and 2 bases at J, leaving 10 bases unmatched.

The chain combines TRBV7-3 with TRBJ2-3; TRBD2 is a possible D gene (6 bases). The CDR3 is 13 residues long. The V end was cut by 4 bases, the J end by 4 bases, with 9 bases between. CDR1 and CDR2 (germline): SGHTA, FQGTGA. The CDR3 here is CASSSRLADTQYF. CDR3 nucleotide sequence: TGTGCCAGCAGCTCACGACTAGCAGATACGCAGTATTTT.

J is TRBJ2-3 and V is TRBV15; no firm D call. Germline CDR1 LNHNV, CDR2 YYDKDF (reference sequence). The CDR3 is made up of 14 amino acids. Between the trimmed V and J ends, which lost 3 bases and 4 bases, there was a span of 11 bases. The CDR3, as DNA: TGTGCCACCAGCAGCGTGACATACGCAGATACGCAGTATTTT. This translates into CATSSVTYADTQYF.

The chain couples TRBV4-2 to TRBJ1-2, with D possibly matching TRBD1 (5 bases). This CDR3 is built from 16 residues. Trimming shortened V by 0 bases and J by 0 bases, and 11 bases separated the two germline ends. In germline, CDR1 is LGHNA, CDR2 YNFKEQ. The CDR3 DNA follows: TGTGCCAGCAGCCAAGATTTCGGGGGGTCTAACTATGGCTACACCTTC. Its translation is CASSQDFGGSNYGYTF.

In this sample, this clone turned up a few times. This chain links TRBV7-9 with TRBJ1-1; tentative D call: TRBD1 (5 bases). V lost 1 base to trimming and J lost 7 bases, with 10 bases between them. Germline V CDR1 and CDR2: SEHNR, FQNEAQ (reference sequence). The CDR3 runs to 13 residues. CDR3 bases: TGTGCCAGCAGCTTAGGAACGGGGGTTGAAGCTTTCTTT. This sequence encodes CASSLGTGVEAFF.

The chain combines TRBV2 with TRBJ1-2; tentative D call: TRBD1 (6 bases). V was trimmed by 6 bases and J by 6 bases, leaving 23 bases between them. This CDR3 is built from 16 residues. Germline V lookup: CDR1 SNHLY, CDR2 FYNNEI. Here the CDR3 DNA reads TGTGCCAGCAGCGCATTGTATGGGAGGGGGAAGGATGGCTACACCTTC. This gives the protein CASSALYGRGKDGYTF.

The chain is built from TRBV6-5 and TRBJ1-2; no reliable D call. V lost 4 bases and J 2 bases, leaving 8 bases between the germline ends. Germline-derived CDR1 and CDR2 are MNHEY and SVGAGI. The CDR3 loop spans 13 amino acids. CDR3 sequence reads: CASSFDGNYGYTF. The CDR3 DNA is TGTGCCAGCAGTTTCGACGGGAACTATGGCTACACCTTC.

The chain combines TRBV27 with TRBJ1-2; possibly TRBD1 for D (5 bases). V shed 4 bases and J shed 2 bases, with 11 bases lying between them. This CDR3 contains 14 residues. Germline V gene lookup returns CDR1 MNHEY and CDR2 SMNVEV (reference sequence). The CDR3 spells CASSSGRGNYGYTF. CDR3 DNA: TGTGCCAGCAGTTCGGGACGGGGGAACTATGGCTACACCTTC.

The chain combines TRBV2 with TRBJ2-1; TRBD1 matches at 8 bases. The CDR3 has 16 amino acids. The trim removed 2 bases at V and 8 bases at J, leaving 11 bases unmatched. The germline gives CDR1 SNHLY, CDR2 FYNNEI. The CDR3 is CASSEKRTGYIYEQFF. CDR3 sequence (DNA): TGTGCCAGCAGTGAAAAGAGGACAGGGTACATCTATGAGCAGTTCTTC.

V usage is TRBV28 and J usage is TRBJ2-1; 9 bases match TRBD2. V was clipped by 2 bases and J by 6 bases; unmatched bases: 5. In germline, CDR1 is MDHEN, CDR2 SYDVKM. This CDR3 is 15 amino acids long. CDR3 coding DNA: TGTGCCAGCAGTTTAGTTATAGCGGGGGTCAATGAGCAGTTCTTC. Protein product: CASSLVIAGVNEQFF.

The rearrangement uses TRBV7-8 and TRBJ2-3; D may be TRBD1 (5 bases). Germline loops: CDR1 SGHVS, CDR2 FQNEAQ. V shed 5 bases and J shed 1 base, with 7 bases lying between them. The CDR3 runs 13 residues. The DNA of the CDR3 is TGTGCCAGCAGCCAGGGCCGCACAGATACGCAGTATTTT. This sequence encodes CASSQGRTDTQYF.

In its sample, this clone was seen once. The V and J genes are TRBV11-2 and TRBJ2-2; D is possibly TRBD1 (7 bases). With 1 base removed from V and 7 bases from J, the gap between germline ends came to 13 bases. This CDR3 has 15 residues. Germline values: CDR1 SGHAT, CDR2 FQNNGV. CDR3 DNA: TGTGCCAGCAGCTTAGGGAGGGGGCTTAGCGGGGAGCTGTTTTTT. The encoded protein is CASSLGRGLSGELFF.